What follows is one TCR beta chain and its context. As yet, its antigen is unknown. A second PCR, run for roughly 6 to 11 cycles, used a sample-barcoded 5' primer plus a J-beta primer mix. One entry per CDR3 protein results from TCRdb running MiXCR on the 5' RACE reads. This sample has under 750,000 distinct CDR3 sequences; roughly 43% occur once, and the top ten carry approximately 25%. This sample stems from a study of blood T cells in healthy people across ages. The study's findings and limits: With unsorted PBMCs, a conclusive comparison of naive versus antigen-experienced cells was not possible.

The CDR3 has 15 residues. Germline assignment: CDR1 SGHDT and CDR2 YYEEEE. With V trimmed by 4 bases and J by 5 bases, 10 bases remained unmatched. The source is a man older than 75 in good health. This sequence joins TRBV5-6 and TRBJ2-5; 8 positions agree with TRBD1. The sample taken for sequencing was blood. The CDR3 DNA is TGTGCCAGCAGCCTTATTGGACAGGGTCCCGAGACCCAGTACTTC. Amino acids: CASSLIGQGPETQYF.